A selection of T cell receptor beta chains follows, all from one sample in a study of graft-versus-host responses after intestinal transplantation. Clones were read by immunoSEQ multiplex PCR, and TCRdb kept only the in-frame ones, dropping some. The sample lists about 130,000 clones, about nine tenths occurring once. Their antigens remain unidentified. The sample consisted of unstimulated CD4+ T cells sorted from spleen or lymph node cells, taken before intestinal transplant. The source is a human donor who received an intestinal transplant. Each CDR3 is given with its conserved first and last residue. The order of the fields is D gene, V gene, J gene, clone size, CDR3 DNA, CDR3 protein. The D gene is left open where the match is weak. Clone size appears in some rows only: once, few, many, or a class for an expanded clone.

D gene: NA
V gene: TRBV7-9
J gene: TRBJ2-7
clone size: NA
CDR3 DNA: TGTGCCAGCAGCTTAATGGGGGGCGAGCAGTACTTC
CDR3 protein: CASSLMGGEQYF

D gene: NA
V gene: TRBV5-1
J gene: TRBJ2-5
clone size: NA
CDR3 DNA: TGCGCCAGCAGTCCAAGAACCGGGTTCTCGTACCAAGAGACCCAGTACTTC
CDR3 protein: CASSPRTGFSYQETQYF

D gene: NA
V gene: TRBV28
J gene: TRBJ1-4
clone size: once
CDR3 DNA: TGTGCCAGCAGTTTTGGGGGGGCAGGGGAAAAACTGTTTTTT
CDR3 protein: CASSFGGAGEKLFF

D gene: NA
V gene: TRBV5-1
J gene: TRBJ2-7
clone size: NA
CDR3 DNA: TGCGCCAGCAGCTTGGGGTGGACCGCTAGACACGAGCAGTACTTC
CDR3 protein: CASSLGWTARHEQYF

D gene: NA
V gene: TRBV10-3
J gene: TRBJ2-7
clone size: NA
CDR3 DNA: TGTGCCATCAAAGGGCCAGGGGAAGGCTCCTACGAGCAGTACTTC
CDR3 protein: CAIKGPGEGSYEQYF

D gene: TRBD2
V gene: TRBV27
J gene: TRBJ2-3
clone size: NA
CDR3 DNA: TGTGCCAGCAGACCTCAAGCGGGAGGCACAACAGATACGCAGTATTTT
CDR3 protein: CASRPQAGGTTDTQYF

D gene: TRBD1
V gene: TRBV6-1
J gene: TRBJ1-1
clone size: NA
CDR3 DNA: TGTGCCAGCAGTGAAGCGGACAGGGGGCGCGATATTAGTTTT
CDR3 protein: CASSEADRGRDISF

D gene: TRBD1
V gene: TRBV5-1
J gene: TRBJ1-4
clone size: NA
CDR3 DNA: TGCGCCAGCAGCCCCACAGGGGCCGCTGCAACTAATGAAAAACTGTTTTTT
CDR3 protein: CASSPTGAAATNEKLFF

D gene: NA
V gene: TRBV19
J gene: TRBJ2-2
clone size: NA
CDR3 DNA: TGTGCCAGTAATAACAGGGTAAACACCGGGGAGCTGTTTTTT
CDR3 protein: CASNNRVNTGELFF

D gene: NA
V gene: TRBV19
J gene: TRBJ2-7
clone size: NA
CDR3 DNA: TGTGCCAGTAGGGTTAGCGGCAAAGCCTACGAGCAGTACTTC
CDR3 protein: CASRVSGKAYEQYF

D gene: NA
V gene: TRBV6-1
J gene: TRBJ2-5
clone size: NA
CDR3 DNA: TGTGCCAGCACTGAGACAGAAGAGACCCAGTACTTC
CDR3 protein: CASTETEETQYF

D gene: NA
V gene: TRBV27
J gene: TRBJ1-2
clone size: NA
CDR3 DNA: TGTGCCAGCAGTTCGACCCTACGAGACTATGGCTACACCTTC
CDR3 protein: CASSSTLRDYGYTF

D gene: NA
V gene: TRBV11-2
J gene: TRBJ1-1
clone size: NA
CDR3 DNA: TGTGCCAGCAGCGTTGACATAAACACTGAAGCTTTCTTT
CDR3 protein: CASSVDINTEAFF

D gene: NA
V gene: TRBV10-3
J gene: TRBJ2-7
clone size: NA
CDR3 DNA: TGTGCCATCAGTGAGTCGGGGCTAGGGGAGCAGTACTTC
CDR3 protein: CAISESGLGEQYF

D gene: NA
V gene: TRBV18
J gene: TRBJ2-5
clone size: NA
CDR3 DNA: TGTGCCAGCTCACCAGGGTCGCGAGGCGAGACCCAGTACTTC
CDR3 protein: CASSPGSRGETQYF

D gene: TRBD2
V gene: TRBV28
J gene: TRBJ2-7
clone size: NA
CDR3 DNA: TGTGCCAGCAGTTTAACTAGCGGGAGCTCCTACGAGCAGTACTTC
CDR3 protein: CASSLTSGSSYEQYF

D gene: TRBD2
V gene: TRBV2
J gene: TRBJ2-5
clone size: NA
CDR3 DNA: TGTGCCGGGACTAGCTACGAGACCCAGTACTTC
CDR3 protein: CAGTSYETQYF

D gene: NA
V gene: TRBV7-2
J gene: TRBJ1-6
clone size: NA
CDR3 DNA: TGTGCCAGCAGCTTAGGAGACATAAATTCACCCCTCCACTTT
CDR3 protein: CASSLGDINSPLHF

D gene: NA
V gene: TRBV5-1
J gene: TRBJ2-6
clone size: NA
CDR3 DNA: TGCGCCAGCAGCTTCGGACGCGTGCCTAACTCTGGGGCCAACGTCCTGACTTTC
CDR3 protein: CASSFGRVPNSGANVLTF

D gene: TRBD2
V gene: TRBV28
J gene: TRBJ2-5
clone size: NA
CDR3 DNA: TGTGCCAGCAGTCCTACGGGACTAGCGGCACACCAAGAGACCCAGTACTTC
CDR3 protein: CASSPTGLAAHQETQYF

D gene: TRBD2
V gene: TRBV10-3
J gene: TRBJ2-3
clone size: NA
CDR3 DNA: TGTGCCATCACCTCACGGCTAGCGGGAGAGGCAGATACGCAGTATTTT
CDR3 protein: CAITSRLAGEADTQYF

D gene: NA
V gene: TRBV7-8
J gene: TRBJ2-7
clone size: NA
CDR3 DNA: TGTGCCAGCAGCTTAGCTACCTTCTCTAGGGACGAGCAGTACTTC
CDR3 protein: CASSLATFSRDEQYF

D gene: NA
V gene: TRBV19
J gene: TRBJ2-7
clone size: NA
CDR3 DNA: TGTGCCAGTAGTATATCAGGGGGGAGCTCCTACGAGCAGTACTTC
CDR3 protein: CASSISGGSSYEQYF

D gene: NA
V gene: TRBV7-6
J gene: TRBJ2-2
clone size: NA
CDR3 DNA: TGTGCCAGCAGCTTATTACCCGGGAACACCGGGGAGCTGTTTTTT
CDR3 protein: CASSLLPGNTGELFF

D gene: NA
V gene: TRBV18
J gene: TRBJ1-3
clone size: NA
CDR3 DNA: TGTGCCAGCTCACCGCAAGGAAACACCATATATTTT
CDR3 protein: CASSPQGNTIYF

D gene: NA
V gene: TRBV6-1
J gene: TRBJ1-2
clone size: NA
CDR3 DNA: TGTGCCAGCAGTGAGGCCAGCCTCTATGGCTACACCTTC
CDR3 protein: CASSEASLYGYTF

D gene: TRBD2
V gene: TRBV28
J gene: TRBJ2-7
clone size: NA
CDR3 DNA: TGTGCCAGCAGTTTCCCCAGCGGGACGAGTTCCTACGAGCAGCACTTC
CDR3 protein: CASSFPSGTSSYEQHF

D gene: NA
V gene: TRBV11-2
J gene: TRBJ2-5
clone size: NA
CDR3 DNA: TGTGCCAGCAGCCCAGCGAATGACTATTCCCGGGAGACCCAGTACTTC
CDR3 protein: CASSPANDYSRETQYF

D gene: TRBD2
V gene: TRBV28
J gene: TRBJ2-1
clone size: NA
CDR3 DNA: TGTGCCAGCAGTAGACTAGCGGGAGCCGATGAGCAGTTCTTC
CDR3 protein: CASSRLAGADEQFF

D gene: NA
V gene: TRBV14
J gene: TRBJ1-4
clone size: NA
CDR3 DNA: TGTGCCAGCAGCCAAGGCTTGCAGGAAAAACTGTTTTTT
CDR3 protein: CASSQGLQEKLFF

D gene: TRBD2
V gene: TRBV18
J gene: TRBJ2-3
clone size: NA
CDR3 DNA: TGTGCCAGCTCAGGACTAGCGGGAGGGTTCGCGGATACGCAGTATTTT
CDR3 protein: CASSGLAGGFADTQYF

D gene: NA
V gene: TRBV20-1
J gene: TRBJ2-7
clone size: NA
CDR3 DNA: TGCAGTGCCCTGGGGGTGCGCGAGCAGTACTTC
CDR3 protein: CSALGVREQYF

D gene: NA
V gene: TRBV10-1
J gene: TRBJ2-1
clone size: NA
CDR3 DNA: TGCGCCAGCAGTTCCAATTACAATGAGCAGTTCTTC
CDR3 protein: CASSSNYNEQFF

D gene: NA
V gene: TRBV12-5
J gene: TRBJ2-2
clone size: few
CDR3 DNA: TGTGCTAGTGGTTTGGGAGGGGGGCGCGGCACCGGGGAGCTGTTTTTT
CDR3 protein: CASGLGGGRGTGELFF

D gene: TRBD2
V gene: TRBV7-2
J gene: TRBJ2-7
clone size: NA
CDR3 DNA: TGTGCCAGCAGCTTAAGACTAGCGGGAGTCTACGAGCAGTACTTC
CDR3 protein: CASSLRLAGVYEQYF

D gene: NA
V gene: TRBV6-1
J gene: TRBJ1-4
clone size: NA
CDR3 DNA: TGTGCCAGCAGTCTGGAACCGAATAGTCAACTGTTTTTT
CDR3 protein: CASSLEPNSQLFF

D gene: TRBD1
V gene: TRBV28
J gene: TRBJ2-7
clone size: once
CDR3 DNA: TGTGCCAGCACCCGGGACAGGGGGTACGAGCAGTACTTC
CDR3 protein: CASTRDRGYEQYF